This T cell receptor (beta chain) was sequenced for a study of PD-1 blockade in mismatch repair-deficient tumors (dated by TCRdb to about 2017). About the full investigation: Between late 2013 and September 2016, the trial enrolled fewer than 95 consecutive patients with 12 mismatch repair-deficient cancer types, every one of whom had been previously treated and was progressing. Tumor-associated T cell clones in the peripheral blood of patients responding to PD-1 blockade were tracked using deep sequencing of TCR CDR3 regions.

On the study overall, not on this receptor specifically: After pembrolizumab, tumor-resident clones, which were often undetectable in blood before treatment, expanded rapidly and then contracted, generally ahead of radiologic responses.

Library creation used the immunoSEQ multiplex PCR assay. TCRdb re-hosts the immuneACCESS table, in-frame sequences only. Its copies lack some clones; in the studies checked, an unresolved V gene accounts for under half of them, and the cause for the rest is not known. The sample table lists tens of thousands of clones, over 65% of them with a count of one. Of the sample, around 3.4% falls within the top ten clones. Mismatch repair deficiency was established in every enrolled patient by polymerase chain reaction or immunohistochemistry. TCR sequencing was carried out for a few patients who responded to pembrolizumab therapy. The phase II trial prospectively evaluated PD-1 blockade with pembrolizumab in advanced mismatch repair-deficient cancers, independent of tissue of origin. Peripheral blood T cell samples were collected serially, before PD-1 blockade began and at several time points afterward. The timing of each blood sample was reported as weeks after the first dose of pembrolizumab.

As to this clone: Its cognate antigen has yet to be identified. Base qualities are missing; no much larger clone stands one base away.

CDR1 and CDR2 were assigned from the germline V gene (reference sequence) as SEHNR and FQNEAQ. V and J lose 1 base and 7 bases, and a span of 7 bases separates them. Measured from the cysteine to the phenylalanine, the CDR3 is 12 residues long. Just the 36-base CDR3 DNA is kept, in frame starting at base 1. This receptor was obtained from an adult with mismatch repair-deficient cancer. Sequencing was performed on peripheral blood, taken 4 weeks after starting pembrolizumab. The rearranged chain carries TRBV7-9 and TRBJ1-1, with the D segment identity uncertain. The sequenced DNA: TGTGCCAGCAGCTTAGGGTTGGGTGAAGCTTTCTTT. Its translation reads: CASSLGLGEAFF.